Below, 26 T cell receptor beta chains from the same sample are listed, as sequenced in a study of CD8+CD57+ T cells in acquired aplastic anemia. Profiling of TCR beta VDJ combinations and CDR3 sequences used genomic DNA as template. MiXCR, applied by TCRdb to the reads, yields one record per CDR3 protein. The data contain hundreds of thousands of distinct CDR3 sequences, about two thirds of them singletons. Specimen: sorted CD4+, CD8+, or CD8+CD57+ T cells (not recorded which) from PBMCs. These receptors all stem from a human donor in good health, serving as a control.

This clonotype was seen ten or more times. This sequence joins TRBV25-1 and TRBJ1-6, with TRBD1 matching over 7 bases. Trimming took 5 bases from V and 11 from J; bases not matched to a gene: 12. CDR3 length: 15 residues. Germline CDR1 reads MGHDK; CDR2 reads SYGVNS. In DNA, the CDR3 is TGTGCCAGCAGTCCGCGACAGGGTGCTGATCCACCCCTCCACTTT. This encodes CASSPRQGADPPLHF.

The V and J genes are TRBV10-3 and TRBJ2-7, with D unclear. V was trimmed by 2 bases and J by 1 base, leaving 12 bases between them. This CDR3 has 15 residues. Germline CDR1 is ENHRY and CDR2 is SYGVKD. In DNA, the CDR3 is TGTGCCATCAGTGAGGGGTCGTCTCGGTCCTACGAGCAGTACTTC. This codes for CAISEGSSRSYEQYF.

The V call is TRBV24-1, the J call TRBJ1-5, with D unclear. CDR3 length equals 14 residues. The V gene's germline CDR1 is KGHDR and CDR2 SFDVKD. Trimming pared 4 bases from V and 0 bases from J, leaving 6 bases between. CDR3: CATSERPSNQPQHF. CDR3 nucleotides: TGTGCCACCAGTGAAAGGCCTAGCAATCAGCCCCAGCATTTT.

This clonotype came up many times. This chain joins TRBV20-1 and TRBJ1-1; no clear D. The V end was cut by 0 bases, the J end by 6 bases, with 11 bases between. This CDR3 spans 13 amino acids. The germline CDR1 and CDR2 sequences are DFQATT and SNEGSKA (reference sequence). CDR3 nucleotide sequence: TGCAGTGCTAGAGATAGTCGCAGAGCTGAAGCTTTCTTT. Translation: CSARDSRRAEAFF.

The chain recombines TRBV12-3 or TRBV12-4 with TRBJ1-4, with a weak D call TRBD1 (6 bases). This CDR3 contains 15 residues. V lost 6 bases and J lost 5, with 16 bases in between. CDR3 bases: TGTGCCAGCAGCACAGAGACAGGTACAAATGAAAAACTGTTTTTT. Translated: CASSTETGTNEKLFF.

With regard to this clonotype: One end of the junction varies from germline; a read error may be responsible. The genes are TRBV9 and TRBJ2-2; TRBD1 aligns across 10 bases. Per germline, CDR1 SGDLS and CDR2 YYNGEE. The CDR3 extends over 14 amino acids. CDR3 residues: CASSVTGGTEKPLF. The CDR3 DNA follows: TGTGCCAGCAGCGTGACAGGGGGCACGGAGAAGCCGCTTTTT.

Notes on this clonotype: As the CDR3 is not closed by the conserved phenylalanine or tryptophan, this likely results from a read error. CDR3 in amino acids: CASTLPGTRNTIYV. The CDR3 DNA reads TGTGCCAGTACCCTCCCGGGGACTAGAAACACCATATATGTT. J is TRBJ1-3 and V is TRBV19; possibly TRBD1 for D (5 bases). V dropped 7 bases and J dropped 5 bases, with 15 bases sitting between them. The CDR3 contains 14 residues. Germline V lookup: CDR1 LNHDA, CDR2 SQIVND (reference sequence).

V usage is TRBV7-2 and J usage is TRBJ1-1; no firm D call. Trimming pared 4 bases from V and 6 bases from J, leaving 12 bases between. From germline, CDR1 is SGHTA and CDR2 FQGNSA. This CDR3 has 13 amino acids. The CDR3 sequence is CASSYTELAEAFF. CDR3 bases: TGTGCCAGCAGCTACACCGAACTAGCTGAAGCTTTCTTT.

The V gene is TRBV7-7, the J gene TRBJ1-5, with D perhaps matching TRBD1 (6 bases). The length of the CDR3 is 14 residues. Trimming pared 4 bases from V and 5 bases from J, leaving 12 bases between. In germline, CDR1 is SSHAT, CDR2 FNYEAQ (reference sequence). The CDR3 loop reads CASSSRAGDQPQHF. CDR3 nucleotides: TGTGCCAGCAGCTCGAGGGCAGGGGATCAGCCCCAGCATTTT.

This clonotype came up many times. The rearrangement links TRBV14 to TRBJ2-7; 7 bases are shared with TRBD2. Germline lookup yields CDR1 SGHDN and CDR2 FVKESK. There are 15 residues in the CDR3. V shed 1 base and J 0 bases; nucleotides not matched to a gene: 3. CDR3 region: CASSQVGGGSYEQYF. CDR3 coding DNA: TGTGCCAGCAGCCAAGTAGGCGGGGGCTCCTACGAGCAGTACTTC.

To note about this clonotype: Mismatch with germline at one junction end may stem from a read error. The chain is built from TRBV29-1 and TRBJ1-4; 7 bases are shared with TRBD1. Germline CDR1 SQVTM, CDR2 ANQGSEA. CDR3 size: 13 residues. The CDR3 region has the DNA TGCAGCGTTCGAACAGGGGAAGATGAAAAAGTGTTCTTT. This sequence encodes CSVRTGEDEKVFF. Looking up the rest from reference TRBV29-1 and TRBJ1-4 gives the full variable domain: SAVISQKPSRDICQRGTSLTIQCQVDSQVTMMFWYRQQPGQSLTLIATANQGSEATYESGFVIDKFPISRPNLTFSTLTVSNMSPEDSSIYLCSVRTGEDEKVFFGSGTQLSVL.

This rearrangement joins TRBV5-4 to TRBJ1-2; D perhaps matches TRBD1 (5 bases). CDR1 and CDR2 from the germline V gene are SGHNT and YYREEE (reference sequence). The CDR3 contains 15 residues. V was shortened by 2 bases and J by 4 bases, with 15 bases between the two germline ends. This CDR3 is CASSFGGAPSYGYTF. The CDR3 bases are TGTGCCAGCAGCTTTGGAGGGGCCCCCTCCTATGGCTACACCTTC.

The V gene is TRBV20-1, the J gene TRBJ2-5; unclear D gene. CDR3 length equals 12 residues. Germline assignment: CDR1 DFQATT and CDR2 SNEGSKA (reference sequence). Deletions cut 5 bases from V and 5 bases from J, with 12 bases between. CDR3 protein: CSAQQATETQYF. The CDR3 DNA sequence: TGCAGTGCTCAGCAGGCGACGGAGACCCAGTACTTC.

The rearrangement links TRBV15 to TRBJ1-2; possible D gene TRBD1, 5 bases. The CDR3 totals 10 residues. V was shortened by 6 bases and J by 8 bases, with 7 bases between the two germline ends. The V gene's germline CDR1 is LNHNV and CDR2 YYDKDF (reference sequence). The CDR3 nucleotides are TGTGCCACCAGGGGGCTCGGCTACACCTTC. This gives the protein CATRGLGYTF.

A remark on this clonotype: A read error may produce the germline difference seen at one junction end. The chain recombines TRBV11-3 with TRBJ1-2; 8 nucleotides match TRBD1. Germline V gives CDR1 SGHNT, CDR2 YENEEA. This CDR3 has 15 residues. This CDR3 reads CASSTGTGGLGGYAF. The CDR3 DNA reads TGTGCCAGCAGCACGGGGACAGGAGGTCTGGGCGGCTATGCCTTC.

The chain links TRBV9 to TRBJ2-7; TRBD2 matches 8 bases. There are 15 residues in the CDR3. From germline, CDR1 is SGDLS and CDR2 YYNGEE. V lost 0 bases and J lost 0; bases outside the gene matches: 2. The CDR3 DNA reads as TGTGCCAGCAGCGTAGGGGGGACTAGCTCCTACGAGCAGTACTTC. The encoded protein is CASSVGGTSSYEQYF.

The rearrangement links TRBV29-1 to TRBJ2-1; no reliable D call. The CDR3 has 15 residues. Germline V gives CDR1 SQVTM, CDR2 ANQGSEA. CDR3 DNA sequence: TGCGCCAGCAGACCATGCGGCTCCGCTTACAATGAGCAGTTCTTC. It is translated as CASRPCGSAYNEQFF.

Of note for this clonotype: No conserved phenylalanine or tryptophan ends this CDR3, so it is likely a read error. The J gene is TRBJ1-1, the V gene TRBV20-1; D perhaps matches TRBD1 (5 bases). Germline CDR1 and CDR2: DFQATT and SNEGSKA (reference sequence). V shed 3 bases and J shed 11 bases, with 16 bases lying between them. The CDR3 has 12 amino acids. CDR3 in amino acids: CSASRTINYAFS. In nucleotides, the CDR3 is TGCAGTGCTAGCCGGACAATTAACTATGCTTTCTCT.

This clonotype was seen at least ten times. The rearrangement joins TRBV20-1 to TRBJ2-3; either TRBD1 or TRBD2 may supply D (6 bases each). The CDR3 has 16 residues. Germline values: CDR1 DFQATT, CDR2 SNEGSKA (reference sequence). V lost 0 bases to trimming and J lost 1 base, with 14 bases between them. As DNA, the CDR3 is TGCAGTGCTAGAGATCGGGGGCGGGTTGGCACAGATACGCAGTATTTT. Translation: CSARDRGRVGTDTQYF.

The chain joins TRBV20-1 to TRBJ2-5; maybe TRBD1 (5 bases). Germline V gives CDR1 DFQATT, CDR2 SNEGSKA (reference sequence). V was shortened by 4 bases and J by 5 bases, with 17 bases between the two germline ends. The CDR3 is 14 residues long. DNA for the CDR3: TGCAGTGCTACCAGGACACCGGGCCAGGAGACCCAGTACTTC. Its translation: CSATRTPGQETQYF.

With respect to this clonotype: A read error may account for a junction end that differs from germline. The DNA for the CDR3 is TGTGCCAGCAGCTCACGGAGAGTCTCGTACAAACAGTTTTTT. It specifies CASSSRRVSYKQFF. The chain uses TRBV7-2 and TRBJ1-4; no clear D gene. Germline V lookup: CDR1 SGHTA, CDR2 FQGNSA. CDR3 size: 14 residues.

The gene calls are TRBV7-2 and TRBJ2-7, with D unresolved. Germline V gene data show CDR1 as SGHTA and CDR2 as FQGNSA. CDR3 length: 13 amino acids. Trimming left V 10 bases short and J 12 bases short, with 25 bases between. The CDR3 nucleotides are TGTGCCACTGGCATTAGACGCTCCAACGCGATGTACTTC. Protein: CATGIRRSNAMYF.

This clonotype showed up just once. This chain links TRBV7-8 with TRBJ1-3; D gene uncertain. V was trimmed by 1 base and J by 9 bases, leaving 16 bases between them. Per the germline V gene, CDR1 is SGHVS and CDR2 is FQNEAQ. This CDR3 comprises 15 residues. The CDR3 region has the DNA TGTGCCAGCAGCTTAGATGGTGGGCTGCATAGCACCATATATTTT. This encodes CASSLDGGLHSTIYF.

The DNA for the CDR3 is TGTGCCAGCAGCAGAGGGGGGGCAGGGGAGGTTGAACTGTTTTTT. Encoded protein: CASSRGGAGEVELFF. The V and J genes are TRBV9 and TRBJ1-4; possible D gene TRBD1, 6 bases. V dropped 4 bases and J dropped 12 bases, with 22 bases sitting between them. Germline assignment: CDR1 SGDLS and CDR2 YYNGEE. The CDR3 is made up of 15 amino acids.

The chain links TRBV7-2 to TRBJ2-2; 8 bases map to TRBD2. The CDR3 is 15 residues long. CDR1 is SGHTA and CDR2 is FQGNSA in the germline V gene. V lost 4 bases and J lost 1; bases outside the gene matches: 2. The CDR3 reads CASSSSGGNTGELFF. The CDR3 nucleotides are TGTGCCAGCAGCTCAAGCGGGGGGAACACCGGGGAGCTGTTTTTT.

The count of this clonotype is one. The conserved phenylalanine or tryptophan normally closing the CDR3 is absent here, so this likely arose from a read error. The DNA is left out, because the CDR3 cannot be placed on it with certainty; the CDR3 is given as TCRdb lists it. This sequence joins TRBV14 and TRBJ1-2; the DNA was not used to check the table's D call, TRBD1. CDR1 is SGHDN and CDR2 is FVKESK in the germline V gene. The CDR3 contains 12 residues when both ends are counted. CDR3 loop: CASRPEGDAYAY.